A selection of T cell receptor beta chains follows, all from one sample in a study of T-cell memory formation after mild COVID-19. TCRdb independently ran MiXCR on the 5' RACE reads; one entry per CDR3 protein. The sample lists about 270,000 distinct CDR3 sequences; over 15% were seen once. The sequenced sample was PBMCs or a T cell subset sorted from them (not recorded which). The origin of the receptors is an adult woman who had mild COVID-19 (a few samples of this study predate the infection). Cell type and time point are not known. Each CDR3 is given with its conserved first and last residue. D genes are given only for firm matches. Clone sizes are given selectively: once, few, many, or a class where the clone is expanded.

clone size: -
D gene: -
J gene: TRBJ1-2
V gene: TRBV6-5
CDR3 DNA: TGTGCCAGCAGTTACCCGGCAGGCTATGGCTACACCTTC
CDR3 protein: CASSYPAGYGYTF

clone size: -
D gene: TRBD2
J gene: TRBJ2-7
V gene: TRBV7-8
CDR3 DNA: TGTGCCAGCAGCTTTAGCGGGAGAAACGAGCAGTACTTC
CDR3 protein: CASSFSGRNEQYF

clone size: -
D gene: -
J gene: TRBJ2-1
V gene: TRBV10-3
CDR3 DNA: TGTGCCATCCGGAGGGACTCTTCAGGGGATGAGCAGTTCTTC
CDR3 protein: CAIRRDSSGDEQFF

clone size: -
D gene: -
J gene: TRBJ2-5
V gene: TRBV24-1
CDR3 DNA: TGTGCCACCAGTGTGGGGGCACAAGAGACCCAGTACTTC
CDR3 protein: CATSVGAQETQYF

clone size: few
D gene: -
J gene: TRBJ2-5
V gene: TRBV30
CDR3 DNA: TGTGCCTGGAGTTTAGGGGGTGAGACCCAGTACTTC
CDR3 protein: CAWSLGGETQYF

clone size: -
D gene: -
J gene: TRBJ1-5
V gene: TRBV4-2
CDR3 DNA: TGTGTCAGCAATCAGCCCCAGCATTTT
CDR3 protein: CVSNQPQHF

clone size: -
D gene: -
J gene: TRBJ1-5
V gene: TRBV2
CDR3 DNA: TGTGCCAGCAGCTATCAAAGAAATAGCAATCAGCCCCAGCATTTT
CDR3 protein: CASSYQRNSNQPQHF

clone size: many
D gene: -
J gene: TRBJ2-4
V gene: TRBV5-5
CDR3 DNA: TGTGCCAGCAGCTTGGCTCTGGCTACAGCCAAAAACATTCAGTACTTC
CDR3 protein: CASSLALATAKNIQYF

clone size: few
D gene: -
J gene: TRBJ1-1
V gene: TRBV19
CDR3 DNA: TGTGCCAGTACCCCTAGGAGGGGCACTGAAGCTTTCTTT
CDR3 protein: CASTPRRGTEAFF

clone size: -
D gene: -
J gene: TRBJ2-3
V gene: TRBV6-5
CDR3 DNA: TGTGCCAGCTCAGTTACTTCGGGGGGCACAGATACGCAGTATTTT
CDR3 protein: CASSVTSGGTDTQYF

clone size: -
D gene: TRBD1
J gene: TRBJ2-5
V gene: TRBV7-2
CDR3 DNA: TGTGCCAGCAGTTCGGACAGGGCTGAGACCCAGTACTTC
CDR3 protein: CASSSDRAETQYF

clone size: few
D gene: -
J gene: TRBJ1-5
V gene: TRBV5-3
CDR3 DNA: TGTGCCAGAAGTTCTCCTCCGGGAACCGGGAGGGATAGCAATCAGCCCCAGCATTTT
CDR3 protein: CARSSPPGTGRDSNQPQHF

clone size: -
D gene: TRBD2
J gene: TRBJ2-7
V gene: TRBV7-2
CDR3 DNA: TGTGCCAGCAGCTTCACGACTAGCGGCATTTACGAGCAGTACTTC
CDR3 protein: CASSFTTSGIYEQYF

clone size: -
D gene: -
J gene: TRBJ2-3
V gene: TRBV10-3
CDR3 DNA: TGTGCCATCAGTGGGACAGAAGGCACAGATACGCAGTATTTT
CDR3 protein: CAISGTEGTDTQYF

clone size: -
D gene: TRBD2
J gene: TRBJ2-1
V gene: TRBV7-9
CDR3 DNA: TGTGCCAGCAGCTCCAAAGCGGGAGGGCCAGGTAATGAGCAGTTCTTC
CDR3 protein: CASSSKAGGPGNEQFF

clone size: few
D gene: TRBD2
J gene: TRBJ2-1
V gene: TRBV7-9
CDR3 DNA: TGTGCCAGCAGCTCCAGGGGATCCGCGACTAGCGGGAGTTCTGGTGAGCAGTTCTTC
CDR3 protein: CASSSRGSATSGSSGEQFF

clone size: -
D gene: -
J gene: TRBJ2-1
V gene: TRBV5-1
CDR3 DNA: TGCGCCAGCAGCGAGCAGGGGAGGGATGAGCAGTTCTTC
CDR3 protein: CASSEQGRDEQFF

clone size: -
D gene: -
J gene: TRBJ2-7
V gene: TRBV5-6
CDR3 DNA: TGTGCCAGCAGCGCGAGCCAGGGCTGGTCAGGCGAGCAGTACTTC
CDR3 protein: CASSASQGWSGEQYF

clone size: -
D gene: -
J gene: TRBJ1-3
V gene: TRBV27
CDR3 DNA: TGTGCCAGCAAAGGGTTATCTGGAAACACCATATATTTT
CDR3 protein: CASKGLSGNTIYF

clone size: -
D gene: -
J gene: TRBJ2-5
V gene: TRBV5-6
CDR3 DNA: TGTGCCAGCAGCCCGTTACGAGGGGAGACCCAGTACTTC
CDR3 protein: CASSPLRGETQYF

clone size: few
D gene: -
J gene: TRBJ2-7
V gene: TRBV6-5
CDR3 DNA: TGTGCCAGCAGTTACTCGGCAGGGACCTACGAGCAGTACTTC
CDR3 protein: CASSYSAGTYEQYF

clone size: many
D gene: -
J gene: TRBJ1-4
V gene: TRBV3-1
CDR3 DNA: TGTGCCAGCAGCCCGCAAACTACGGGGCGAAATGAAAAACTGTTTTTT
CDR3 protein: CASSPQTTGRNEKLFF

clone size: few
D gene: -
J gene: TRBJ1-1
V gene: TRBV12-3/TRBV12-4
CDR3 DNA: TGTGCCAGCAGCCCCCTTCGACAGACAAACCACACTGAAGCTTTCTTT
CDR3 protein: CASSPLRQTNHTEAFF

clone size: -
D gene: TRBD2
J gene: TRBJ2-1
V gene: TRBV30
CDR3 DNA: TGTGCCTGGAGTGATCAGCTAGCGGGAGGTGAGCAGTTCTTC
CDR3 protein: CAWSDQLAGGEQFF

clone size: many
D gene: TRBD1
J gene: TRBJ2-1
V gene: TRBV7-2
CDR3 DNA: TGTGCCAGCAGCCCCGCGCGGACAGGGGGCAATGAGCAGTTCTTC
CDR3 protein: CASSPARTGGNEQFF

clone size: -
D gene: TRBD1
J gene: TRBJ2-1
V gene: TRBV28
CDR3 DNA: TGTGCCAGCAGTACCGCCGGGACAGGGGGCGGAAATGAGCAGTTCTTC
CDR3 protein: CASSTAGTGGGNEQFF

clone size: many
D gene: -
J gene: TRBJ1-3
V gene: TRBV12-3/TRBV12-4
CDR3 DNA: TGTGCCAGCAGTCCCTTGAAAGTCTCTGGAAACACCATATATTTT
CDR3 protein: CASSPLKVSGNTIYF

clone size: few
D gene: -
J gene: TRBJ1-3
V gene: TRBV3-1
CDR3 DNA: TGTGCCAGCAGGAAAGGAGCCTCTGGAAACACCATATATTTT
CDR3 protein: CASRKGASGNTIYF

clone size: few
D gene: -
J gene: TRBJ1-6
V gene: TRBV5-1
CDR3 DNA: TGCGCCAGCAGCTTGGAATGGGGGAACTCACCCCTCCACTTT
CDR3 protein: CASSLEWGNSPLHF

clone size: few
D gene: -
J gene: TRBJ1-4
V gene: TRBV20-1
CDR3 DNA: TGCAGTGCCACCCGGACCTCAACTAATGAAAAACTGTTTTTT
CDR3 protein: CSATRTSTNEKLFF

clone size: few
D gene: -
J gene: TRBJ2-3
V gene: TRBV6-2/TRBV6-3
CDR3 DNA: TGTGCCAGCGGGGATACGCAGTATTTT
CDR3 protein: CASGDTQYF

clone size: -
D gene: -
J gene: TRBJ2-7
V gene: TRBV18
CDR3 DNA: TGTGCCAGCTCACCAAGAAGGGGAAACTCCTACGAGCAGTACTTC
CDR3 protein: CASSPRRGNSYEQYF